This T cell receptor beta chain was sequenced in a study of PD-1 blockade in mismatch repair-deficient tumors. Time point described: approximately 10-day in vitro stimulation with candidate neoantigen peptide 7. Seven ELISpot-reactive neoantigen peptides each drove a roughly 10-day in vitro stimulation. An identically run culture lacking peptide was the fold-change baseline. Sequencing used immunoSEQ multiplex PCR; TCRdb keeps in-frame clones, though not all of them. The sample lists some 10,000 clones, 80% to 90% occurring once. The ends were cut back, 0 bases at V and 2 bases at J, with 8 bases in the middle. The CDR3 runs to 14 residues. The germline V gene encodes CDR1 SGDLS and CDR2 YYNGEE. Comments on this clone: Its matching antigen is unknown.

Sample: cells cultured in vitro, taken from a patient treated with pembrolizumab. The sequence came from an adult with mismatch repair-deficient cancer. The V call is TRBV9, the J call TRBJ2-5, with no clear D. DNA of the CDR3: TGTGCCAGCAGCGTAGAGGGCAGTCAAGAGACCCAGTACTTC. Protein: CASSVEGSQETQYF.